This T cell receptor (beta chain) was profiled in a study of cytomegalovirus exposure and HLA in healthy donors. This clone occurred once. No antigen is known for it. A junction boundary mismatches the germline segment, possibly from a read error. CDR1 SSHAT and CDR2 FNYEAQ come from the germline V gene (reference sequence). The CDR3 spans 13 residues. Study conclusions and caveats: Beyond CMV serostatus, there was no information to go on about immune exposure. The investigators catalogued about 170 TCR beta chains as cytomegalovirus-associated. Analysis was performed later, and it showed HLA-associated TCR beta chains to be more clonally expanded than equally common others. Indistinguishable V segments such as TRBV6-2 and TRBV6-3 were excluded.

PCR involved 60 Vbeta and 13 Jbeta primers. Generated by immunoSEQ multiplex PCR, the TCRdb table keeps only in-frame clones and is missing some. The sample carries about 68,000 clones, 80% to 90% recorded once. The V and J genes are TRBV7-7 and TRBJ1-4, with D uncertain. The receptor was derived from a human donor in good health. Sequenced sample: PBMCs. The CDR3 is CASSFAEGEKLFF. The DNA of the CDR3 is TGTGCTAGCAGCTTTGCGGAGGGAGAAAAACTGTTTTTT. Full variable domain (outside the CDR3, taken from reference TRBV7-7 and TRBJ1-4): GAGVSQSPRYKVTKRGQDVTLRCDPISSHATLYWYQQALGQGPEFLTYFNYEAQPDKSGLPSDRFSAERPEGSISTLTIQRTEQRDSAMYRCASSFAEGEKLFFGSGTQLSVL.